The 30 T cell receptor beta chains below all came from one sample that was sequenced in a study of T cells in Graves' hyperthyroidism and ophthalmopathy. TCR beta CDR3 regions were amplified from RNA transcripts. Researchers ran a first-round RT-PCR on the TCR CDR3 using the HTBI primer set. One entry per CDR3 protein results from TCRdb running MiXCR on the multiplex PCR reads. The data show more than 350,000 distinct CDR3 sequences, with about 18% seen just once and almost 35% held by the top ten. Material for sequencing was blood. Receptor source: a woman aged 30 to 39 with Graves' hyperthyroidism that later progressed to Graves' ophthalmopathy.

This chain joins TRBV3-1 and TRBJ2-4; 8 positions match TRBD2. Losses at the gene ends were 5 bases for V and 9 bases for J; bases not matched to a gene: 3. Germline V gene data show CDR1 as LGHDT and CDR2 as YNNKEL (reference sequence). CDR3 length equals 12 residues. The CDR3 sequence is CASSWAGGIQYF. In DNA, the CDR3 is TGTGCCAGCAGCTGGGCGGGGGGCATTCAGTACTTC.

In this sample, this clonotype turned up many times. The rearrangement links TRBV11-1 to TRBJ2-5, with no clear D. CDR1 and CDR2 from the germline V gene are SGHAT and FQDESV (reference sequence). The V end was cut by 5 bases, the J end by 8 bases, with 15 bases between. The CDR3 runs to 13 residues. In DNA form, the CDR3 reads TGTGCCAGCAGCCCATACAAGGACCGAACCCAGTACTTC. Translated, it gives CASSPYKDRTQYF.

There are many counts of this clonotype. The rearrangement links TRBV28 to TRBJ1-1; D remains ambiguous. V gave up 2 bases and J gave up 4 bases, with 14 bases separating them. The V gene's germline CDR1 is MDHEN and CDR2 SYDVKM. The CDR3 totals 15 residues. The CDR3 region has the DNA TGTGCCAGCAGTTTAAACGGCAGGCCTGGCACTGAAGCTTTCTTT. Encoded protein: CASSLNGRPGTEAFF.

This clonotype was detected a few times. The CDR3 bases are TGTGCCAGTAGTATAGTAGCGGGGGAACGAAATACGCAGTTCTTC. Its translation is CASSIVAGERNTQFF. This chain links TRBV19 with TRBJ2-1; 9 bases match TRBD2. Germline loops: CDR1 LNHDA, CDR2 SQIVND (reference sequence). Losses at the gene ends were 1 base for V and 12 bases for J; bases not matched to a gene: 10. This CDR3 has 15 amino acids. The whole variable domain, remainder taken from reference TRBV19 and TRBJ2-1, is DGGITQSPKYLFRKEGQNVTLSCEQNLNHDAMYWYRQDPGQGLRLIYYSQIVNDFQKGDIAEGYSVSREKKESFPLTVTSAQKNPTAFYLCASSIVAGERNTQFFGPGTRLTVL.

This clonotype was found a few times. The chain joins TRBV30 to TRBJ2-7, with TRBD1 matching over 9 bases. Germline CDR1 and CDR2: GTSNPN and SVGIG (reference sequence). V shed 3 bases, J shed 6 bases, and the junction held 6 bases outside the gene matches. The CDR3 length is 13 residues. CDR3 region: CAWSRDRVIEQYF. The CDR3 coding sequence is TGTGCCTGGAGCAGGGACAGGGTAATCGAGCAGTACTTC.

V and J are TRBV4-1 and TRBJ2-5; possible D gene TRBD1, 5 bases. This CDR3 has 14 residues. Germline V gene sequence: CDR1 MGHRA, CDR2 YSYEKL. Between the trimmed V and J ends, which lost 4 bases and 1 base, there was a span of 10 bases. This CDR3 reads CASSPGSLQETQYF. The CDR3 DNA sequence: TGCGCCAGCAGCCCAGGGTCTCTCCAAGAGACCCAGTACTTC.

This clonotype was detected only a few times. The V and J genes are TRBV28 and TRBJ1-1; D remains ambiguous. CDR3 size: 13 residues. Trimming cost V 6 bases and J 4 bases, with 12 bases left between them. Germline V CDR1 and CDR2: MDHEN, SYDVKM. CDR3: CASSLSVFTEAFF. The DNA for the CDR3 is TGTGCCAGCAGCCTCTCAGTCTTCACTGAAGCTTTCTTT.

This clonotype has a count of ten or more. The chain carries TRBV6-1 and TRBJ1-2; possible D gene TRBD1, 5 bases. Between the trimmed V and J ends, which lost 6 bases and 0 bases, there was a span of 17 bases. The germline V gene has CDR1 MNHNS and CDR2 SASEGT. There are 16 residues in the CDR3. The chain's CDR3 is CASRRQTDNPNYGYTF. The CDR3 nucleotides are TGTGCCAGCAGAAGACAGACTGACAATCCTAACTATGGCTACACCTTC.

Ten or more counts support this clonotype. The chain couples TRBV29-1 to TRBJ2-1; D possibly corresponds to TRBD2 (5 bases). Trimming shortened V by 6 bases and J by 8 bases, and 20 bases separated the two germline ends. The CDR3 is 14 residues long. Germline V gene data show CDR1 as SQVTM and CDR2 as ANQGSEA. CDR3 in amino acids: CSVERTRLGDEQFF. The CDR3 nucleotides are TGCAGCGTCGAAAGGACGCGCTTGGGAGATGAGCAGTTCTTC.

At least ten counts were recorded for this clonotype. This rearrangement joins TRBV5-4 to TRBJ2-1, with 7 bases fitting TRBD2. Germline CDR1 is SGHNT and CDR2 is YYREEE (reference sequence). The J segment lost 5 bases and the V segment lost 4 bases, leaving 6 bases of the junction unmatched. The CDR3 consists of 14 residues. CDR3 region: CASSLRLADNEQFF. The CDR3 nucleotides read TGTGCCAGCAGCCTACGGCTAGCGGACAATGAGCAGTTCTTC.

This clonotype was counted between two and nine times. This chain links TRBV7-9 with TRBJ2-7; D is undetermined. V lost 0 bases and J 4 bases, leaving 16 bases between the germline ends. Looked up from germline, CDR1 is SEHNR and CDR2 is FQNEAQ (reference sequence). The CDR3 is 16 residues long. CDR3 amino acids: CASSLALGLTRYEQYF. CDR3 sequence (DNA): TGTGCCAGCAGCTTAGCGCTAGGGTTAACCAGGTACGAGCAGTACTTC.

J is TRBJ1-5 and V is TRBV29-1, with TRBD1 as a possible D gene (5 bases). CDR3 length equals 16 residues. Trimming removed 6 bases from V and 0 bases from J, with 18 bases in between. Germline CDR1 is SQVTM and CDR2 is ANQGSEA. Written as DNA, the CDR3 is TGCAGCGTCGTCCTTGACAGCTTTTATAGCAATCAGCCCCAGCATTTT. Protein sequence: CSVVLDSFYSNQPQHF.

This clonotype was seen at least ten times. CDR3 bases: TGTGCCAGTAGTATGGTGAGGGGATCCACAGATACGCAGTATTTT. Translated, it gives CASSMVRGSTDTQYF. The V and J genes are TRBV19 and TRBJ2-3; D possibly uses TRBD1 or TRBD2 (5 bases each). Germline assignment: CDR1 LNHDA and CDR2 SQIVND (reference sequence). The CDR3 totals 15 residues. Trimming took off 3 bases at V and 2 bases at J, with 12 bases between the two ends.

The V and J genes are TRBV6-1 and TRBJ1-2, with TRBD1 matching over 7 bases. The germline gives CDR1 MNHNS, CDR2 SASEGT. J gave up 4 bases and V 3 bases, and 5 bases lay outside the gene matches. This CDR3 comprises 14 residues. DNA of the CDR3: TGTGCCAGCAGTGAGACAGGGACCTTCTATGGCTACACCTTC. This encodes CASSETGTFYGYTF.

For this clonotype: This may be a read error: a much more frequent sequence differs by one nucleotide. The chain uses TRBV19 and TRBJ2-1; 9 positions match TRBD1. The CDR3 contains 16 residues. Looked up from germline, CDR1 is LNHDA and CDR2 is SQIVND (reference sequence). Trimming at V came to 5 bases and at J to 5 bases, leaving 10 bases not matched to a gene. The CDR3 nucleotides are TGTGCCAGTAGTCCCTGGACAGGGGTCACCCACAATGAGCAGTTCTTC. Amino acid sequence: CASSPWTGVTHNEQFF.

In this sample, this clonotype turned up many times. V is TRBV30 and J is TRBJ2-5, with unresolved D. This CDR3 has 11 amino acids. V was shortened by 5 bases and J by 5 bases, with 9 bases between the two germline ends. Germline assignment: CDR1 GTSNPN and CDR2 SVGIG (reference sequence). The CDR3 bases are TGTGCCTGGGGCGTGGGGGAGACCCAGTACTTC. This gives the protein CAWGVGETQYF.

Of note for this clonotype: A much larger clone lies one base from this, so it may be a read error. This chain connects TRBV27 to TRBJ1-2, with D uncertain. The CDR3 is 14 residues long. Germline V gene sequence: CDR1 MNHEY, CDR2 SMNVEV (reference sequence). CDR3 region: CTSSASRVSYGYTF. CDR3 nucleotide sequence: TGTACCAGCAGTGCTAGTCGTGTCAGCTATGGCTACACCTTC.

This clonotype was recorded once. The V and J genes are TRBV12-3 or TRBV12-4 and TRBJ1-2; no clear D gene. Trimming removed 7 bases from V and 8 bases from J, with 38 bases in between. The CDR3 extends over 20 amino acids. The CDR3 DNA is TGTGCCAGCACTTACTTAAAACTGAAGTCTTGGGGAAATGAATTGTGGGGCTACACCTTC. This gives the protein CASTYLKLKSWGNELWGYTF.

The genes are TRBV5-1 and TRBJ2-3; TRBD2 matches at 14 bases. This CDR3 contains 17 residues. With V trimmed by 0 bases and J by 6 bases, 6 bases remained unmatched. Germline CDR1 and CDR2: SGHRS and YFSETQ. CDR3 sequence: CASSLGLAGGPRDTQYF. The CDR3 nucleotides read TGCGCCAGCAGCTTGGGACTAGCGGGAGGGCCTAGGGATACGCAGTATTTT.

This clonotype has a handful of counts. A read error may produce the germline difference seen at one junction end. The CDR3 region is CATSGNGTGDYEQYF. CDR3 in DNA: TGTGCCACCAGTGGCAACGGGACAGGGGACTACGAGCAGTACTTC. V is TRBV10-3 and J is TRBJ2-7; 10 nucleotides align to TRBD1. Germline loops: CDR1 ENHRY, CDR2 SYGVKD. This CDR3 is 15 amino acids long.

In its sample, this clonotype was seen many times. V usage is TRBV6-1 and J usage is TRBJ1-2; no reliable D call. The CDR3 is 16 residues long. The germline V gene has CDR1 MNHNS and CDR2 SASEGT. The V end was cut by 3 bases, the J end by 6 bases, with 20 bases between. DNA of the CDR3: TGTGCCAGCAGTGATTTTATAGAAATTCATGCAGATGGCTACACCTTC. Its translation: CASSDFIEIHADGYTF.

Many counts were recorded for this clonotype. The chain couples TRBV28 to TRBJ2-7; D is perhaps TRBD2 (7 bases). There are 15 residues in the CDR3. Germline CDR1 reads MDHEN; CDR2 reads SYDVKM. Trimming cost V 2 bases and J 3 bases, with 14 bases left between them. This chain's CDR3 is CASSLAAGAVYEQYF. The CDR3 DNA follows: TGTGCCAGCAGTTTAGCGGCGGGGGCCGTCTACGAGCAGTACTTC.

This clonotype was observed many times. The gene calls are TRBV29-1 and TRBJ2-5; D ambiguous. The CDR3 consists of 13 residues. CDR1 and CDR2 from the germline V gene are SQVTM and ANQGSEA. Trimming removed 2 bases from V and 5 bases from J, with 12 bases in between. The CDR3 DNA is TGCAGCGTTGAATTTGAGGTTCGGGAGACCCAGTACTTC. Translating gives CSVEFEVRETQYF.

Comment on this clonotype: One end of the junction is discordant with germline, which a read error may explain. The chain employs TRBV12-3 or TRBV12-4 and TRBJ2-5; D not certain. The CDR3 contains 13 residues. The CDR3 reads CASSLSGEGTQYF. The CDR3 region has the DNA TGTGCCAGTAGTTTAAGTGGAGAAGGGACCCAGTACTTC.

This clonotype was seen many times. This chain joins TRBV28 and TRBJ1-4; maybe TRBD1 (6 bases). This CDR3 has 14 residues. Germline loops: CDR1 MDHEN, CDR2 SYDVKM. Trimming shortened V by 1 base and J by 4 bases, and 7 bases separated the two germline ends. CDR3 nucleotides: TGTGCCAGCAGTTTATTCAGGGGTAATGAAAAACTGTTTTTT. This translates into CASSLFRGNEKLFF.

This clonotype was found a few times. V is TRBV6-2 or TRBV6-3 and J is TRBJ2-3; 11 bases are a match to TRBD2. CDR1 and CDR2 (germline): MNHEY, SVGEGT. V lost 7 bases to trimming and J lost 2 bases; unmatched junction nucleotides: 5. CDR3 size: 15 residues. This CDR3 reads CASTTSGGSTDTQYF. The CDR3 DNA is TGTGCCAGCACTACTAGCGGGGGTTCCACAGATACGCAGTATTTT.

This clonotype was recorded at least ten times. The chain is built from TRBV3-1 and TRBJ2-3; 9 nucleotides line up with TRBD2. Trimming took 3 bases from V and 4 from J; bases not matched to a gene: 5. Germline CDR1 and CDR2: LGHDT and YNNKEL (reference sequence). This CDR3 spans 15 amino acids. The CDR3 reads CASSHVREGADTQYF. In DNA, the CDR3 is TGTGCCAGCAGCCACGTGCGGGAGGGGGCAGATACGCAGTATTTT.

This clonotype showed up many times. CDR3 nucleotides: TGTGCCAGCAGTTGGTCAGGGGAAGAGACCCAGTACTTC. Protein product: CASSWSGEETQYF. This sequence joins TRBV28 and TRBJ2-5; perhaps TRBD1 as D (6 bases). CDR1 and CDR2 from the germline V gene are MDHEN and SYDVKM. The CDR3 extends over 13 amino acids. Trimming pared 4 bases from V and 3 bases from J, leaving 9 bases between.

This clonotype was picked up many times. This chain's CDR3 is CASTPGPIDSPLHF. For the CDR3, the DNA is TGTGCCAGCACTCCGGGGCCTATAGATTCACCCCTCCACTTT. V usage is TRBV28 and J usage is TRBJ1-6; a weak D match, TRBD1 (5 bases). V was shortened by 7 bases and J by 8 bases, with 15 bases between the two germline ends. The CDR3 is made up of 14 amino acids. CDR1 and CDR2 from the germline V gene are MDHEN and SYDVKM. Complete variable domain (other parts from reference TRBV28 and TRBJ1-6): DVKVTQSSRYLVKRTGEKVFLECVQDMDHENMFWYRQDPGLGLRLIYFSYDVKMKEKGDIPEGYSVSREKKERFSLILESASTNQTSMYLCASTPGPIDSPLHFGNGTRLTVT.

This sequence joins TRBV3-1 and TRBJ1-4, with D unresolved. CDR1 LGHDT and CDR2 YNNKEL come from the germline V gene (reference sequence). Trimming stripped 0 bases from V and 4 bases from J, with 9 bases between. The CDR3 is 15 residues long. CDR3: CASSQEWERNEKLFF. In nucleotides, the CDR3 is TGTGCCAGCAGCCAAGAGTGGGAGCGTAATGAAAAACTGTTTTTT.